This T cell receptor (beta chain) came from a study of T cells in Graves' hyperthyroidism and ophthalmopathy. Trimming shortened V by 11 bases and J by 0 bases, and 16 bases separated the two germline ends. This CDR3 comprises 14 residues. CDR1 and CDR2 (germline): SNHLY, FYNNEI. This clonotype appeared many times. TCR beta CDR3 sequences were amplified from RNA transcripts. In the first-round RT-PCR of the TCR CDR3, the HTBI primer set was used. Each CDR3 protein is one row after TCRdb ran MiXCR on the multiplex PCR reads. Here the sample spans 640,000 or so distinct CDR3 sequences, roughly 15% being singletons. Uncontrolled infection, other autoimmune disease, pregnancy or lactation disqualified patients from enrolment.

Sequencing used blood. The chain links TRBV2 to TRBJ1-1; maybe TRBD1 (5 bases). The source is a woman aged 35 to 49 with Graves' ophthalmopathy. The CDR3 loop reads CASTEGFMNTEAFF. CDR3 DNA sequence: TGTGCCTCAACCGAGGGGTTTATGAACACTGAAGCTTTCTTT.